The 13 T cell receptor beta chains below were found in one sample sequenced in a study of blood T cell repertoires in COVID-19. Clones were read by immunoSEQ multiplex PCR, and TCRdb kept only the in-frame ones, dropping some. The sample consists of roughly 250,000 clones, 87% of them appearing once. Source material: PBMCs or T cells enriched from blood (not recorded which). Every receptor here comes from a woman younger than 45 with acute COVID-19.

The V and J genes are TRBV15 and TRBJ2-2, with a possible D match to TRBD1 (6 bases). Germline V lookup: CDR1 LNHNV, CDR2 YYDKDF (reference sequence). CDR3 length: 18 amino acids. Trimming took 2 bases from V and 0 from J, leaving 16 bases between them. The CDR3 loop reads CATSRPRVGAANTGELFF. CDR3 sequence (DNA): TGTGCCACCAGCAGACCTCGAGTGGGGGCTGCGAACACCGGGGAGCTGTTTTTT.

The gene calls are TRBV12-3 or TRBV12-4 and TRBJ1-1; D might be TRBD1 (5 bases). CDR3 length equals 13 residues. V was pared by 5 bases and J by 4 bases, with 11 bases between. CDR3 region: CASSPVGGTEAFF. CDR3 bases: TGTGCCAGCAGTCCGGTGGGGGGCACTGAAGCTTTCTTT.

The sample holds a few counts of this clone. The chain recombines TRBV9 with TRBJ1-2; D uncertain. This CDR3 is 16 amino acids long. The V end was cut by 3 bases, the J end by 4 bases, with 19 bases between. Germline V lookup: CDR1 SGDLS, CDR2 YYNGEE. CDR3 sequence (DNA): TGTGCCAGCAGCGGAGACTATGTTTTGGGCCCCTATGGCTACACCTTC. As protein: CASSGDYVLGPYGYTF.

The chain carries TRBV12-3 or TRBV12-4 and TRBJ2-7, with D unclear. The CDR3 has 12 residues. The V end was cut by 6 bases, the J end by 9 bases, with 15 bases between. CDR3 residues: CASSPVRGRQYF. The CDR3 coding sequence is TGTGCCAGCAGCCCCGTTCGTGGTAGGCAGTACTTC.

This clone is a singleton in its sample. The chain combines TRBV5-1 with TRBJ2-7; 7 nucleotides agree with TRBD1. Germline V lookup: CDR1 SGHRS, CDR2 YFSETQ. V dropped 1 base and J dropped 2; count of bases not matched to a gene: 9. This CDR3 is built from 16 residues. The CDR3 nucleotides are TGCGCCAGCAGCTTGACAGTTCGGACAGGTACCTACGAGCAGTACTTC. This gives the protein CASSLTVRTGTYEQYF. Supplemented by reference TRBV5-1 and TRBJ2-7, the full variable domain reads KAGVTQTPRYLIKTRGQQVTLSCSPISGHRSVSWYQQTPGQGLQFLFEYFSETQRNKGNFPGRFSGRQFSNSRSEMNVSTLELGDSALYLCASSLTVRTGTYEQYFGPGTRLTVT.

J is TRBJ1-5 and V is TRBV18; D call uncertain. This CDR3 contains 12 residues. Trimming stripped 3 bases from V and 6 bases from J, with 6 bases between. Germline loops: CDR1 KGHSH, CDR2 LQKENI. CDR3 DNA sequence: TGTGCCAGCTCACCTAGTGCTCAGCCCCAGCATTTT. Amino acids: CASSPSAQPQHF.

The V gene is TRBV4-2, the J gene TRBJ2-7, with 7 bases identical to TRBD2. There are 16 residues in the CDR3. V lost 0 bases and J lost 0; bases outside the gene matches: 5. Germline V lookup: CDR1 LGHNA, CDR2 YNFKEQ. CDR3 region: CASSQDPAGVSYEQYF. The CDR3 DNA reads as TGTGCCAGCAGCCAAGATCCGGCGGGGGTCTCCTACGAGCAGTACTTC.

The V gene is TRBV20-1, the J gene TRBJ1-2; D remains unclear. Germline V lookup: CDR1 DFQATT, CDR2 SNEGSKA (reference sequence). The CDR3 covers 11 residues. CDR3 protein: CIGRGINGYTF. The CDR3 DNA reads TGCATCGGAAGAGGGATAAATGGCTACACCTTC.

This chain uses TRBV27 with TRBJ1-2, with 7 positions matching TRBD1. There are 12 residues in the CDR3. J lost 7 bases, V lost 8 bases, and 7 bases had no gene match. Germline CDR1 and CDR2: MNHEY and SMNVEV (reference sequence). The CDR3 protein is CASYTDRAGYTF. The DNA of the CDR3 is TGTGCCAGCTATACTGACAGGGCTGGCTACACCTTC.

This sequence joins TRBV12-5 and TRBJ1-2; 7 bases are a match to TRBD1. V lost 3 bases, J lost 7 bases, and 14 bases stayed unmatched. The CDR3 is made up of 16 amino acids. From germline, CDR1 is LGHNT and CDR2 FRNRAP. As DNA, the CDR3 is TGTGCTAGTGGTTTTAGGACAGGTACCTCGGGGGCTGGCTACACCTTC. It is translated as CASGFRTGTSGAGYTF. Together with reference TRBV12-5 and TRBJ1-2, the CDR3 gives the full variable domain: DARVTQTPRHKVTEMGQEVTMRCQPILGHNTVFWYRQTMMQGLELLAYFRNRAPLDDSGMPKDRFSAEMPDATLATLKIQPSEPRDSAVYFCASGFRTGTSGAGYTFGSGTRLTVV.

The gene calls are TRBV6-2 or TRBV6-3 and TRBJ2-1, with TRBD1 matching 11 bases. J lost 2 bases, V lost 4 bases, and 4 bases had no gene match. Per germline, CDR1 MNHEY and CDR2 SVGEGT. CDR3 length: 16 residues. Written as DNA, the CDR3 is TGTGCCAGCAGTTCGGAGGGACAGGGGGCCTACAATGAGCAGTTCTTC. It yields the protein CASSSEGQGAYNEQFF.

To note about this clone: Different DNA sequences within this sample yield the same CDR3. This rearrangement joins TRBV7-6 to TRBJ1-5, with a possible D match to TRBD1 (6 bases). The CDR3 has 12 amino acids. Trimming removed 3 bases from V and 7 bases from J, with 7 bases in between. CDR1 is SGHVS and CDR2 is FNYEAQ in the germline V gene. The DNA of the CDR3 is TGTGCCAGCAGCTTGAGGGGGCAGCCCCAGCATTTT. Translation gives CASSLRGQPQHF.

The CDR3 here is CSVGQWEGQPQHF. The DNA for the CDR3 is TGCAGCGTTGGACAGTGGGAAGGTCAGCCCCAGCATTTT. This rearrangement joins TRBV29-1 to TRBJ1-5; a possible D gene is TRBD1 (5 bases). Germline V gene data show CDR1 as SQVTM and CDR2 as ANQGSEA. The V end lost 4 bases, the J end lost 6 bases, and 13 bases lay between the germline ends. The CDR3 consists of 13 residues.